Each of the 14 T cell receptor delta chains below was sequenced from the same sample in a study of gamma-delta T cells after stem cell transplantation. TCRdb re-called the RT-PCR reads with CATT. Seen here are thousands of delta-chain clones, about 14% observed once, and the top ten hold roughly 6%. The specimen was gamma-delta T cells. Receptors originate from a human donor. It is not recorded whose cells these are; they may come from a transplant donor.

This clone was detected once. A far larger clone is only one base removed, so a read error is likely. The chain is built from TRDV2 and TRDJ1, with TRDD3 matching 7 bases. Germline V gives CDR1 GEAIGNYY, CDR2 EKD. CDR3 size: 13 residues. After removal of 3 bases from V and 2 bases from J, the junction contained 2 bases not matched to a gene. DNA of the CDR3: TGTGCCTGTGACCCCTGGGGGACCGATAAACTCATCTTT. It encodes CACDPWGTDKLIF.

By proportion, this clone is medium-sized. The sample holds other DNA sequences that translate to the same CDR3. The gene calls are TRDV1 and TRDJ1, with 11 bases fitting TRDD3. Trimming at V came to 1 base and at J to 7 bases, leaving 17 bases not matched to a gene. CDR1 and CDR2 (germline): TSWWSYY, QGS. The CDR3 totals 19 residues. CDR3 amino acids: CALGEPYGRPYWGIGKLIF. In DNA form, the CDR3 reads TGTGCTCTTGGGGAACCCTATGGGCGTCCGTACTGGGGGATAGGTAAACTCATCTTT.

This clone has a single count. A far larger clone lies a single base away; this is likely a read error. The chain carries TRDV2 and TRDJ3; D call uncertain. The CDR3 extends over 13 amino acids. Germline CDR1 and CDR2: GEAIGNYY and EKD. The CDR3 DNA sequence: TGTGCCTGTGGCACCTGGGACACCCGACAGATGTTTTTC. It yields the protein CACGTWDTRQMFF.

Concerning this clone itself: A far larger clone lies a single base away; this is likely a read error. This chain connects TRDV2 to TRDJ1; 9 positions agree with TRDD2. The CDR3 loop spans 22 amino acids. Unmatched junction bases numbered 26, after V lost 3 bases and J lost 1 base. Germline loops: CDR1 GEAIGNYY, CDR2 EKD. The CDR3 coding sequence is TGTGCCTGTGACCCCCTTCCTACGGTACTGGGTAAGGAGTCACAGCCCACCGATAAACTCATCTTT. This translates into CACDPLPTVLGKESQPTDKLIF.

The chain combines TRDV2 with TRDJ1; 7 nucleotides match TRDD3. Germline V gene sequence: CDR1 GEAIGNYY, CDR2 EKD. Unmatched junction bases numbered 6, after V lost 3 bases and J lost 0 bases. The CDR3 sequence is 15 residues long. The CDR3 region has the DNA TGTGCCTGTGACTTTCTGGGGGCCCACACCGATAAACTCATCTTT. The encoded protein is CACDFLGAHTDKLIF.

In its sample, this clone was seen a few times. The V gene is TRAV29/DV5, the J gene TRDJ2, with 9 bases lining up with TRDD3. The germline gives CDR1 NSMFDY, CDR2 ISSIKDK. Trimming cost V 4 bases and J 5 bases; bases outside gene matches: 12. CDR3 length: 16 residues. CDR3 sequence reads: CAALQPEWGITAQLFF. The CDR3 DNA is TGTGCAGCACTCCAGCCCGAGTGGGGGATAACAGCACAACTCTTCTTT.

A note on this clone: A far larger clone is just one base off, so this is likely a read error. The same CDR3 is also encoded by other DNA sequences in this sample. The V gene is TRDV2, the J gene TRDJ3, with 10 bases aligning to TRDD3. Germline CDR1 and CDR2: GEAIGNYY and EKD. The CDR3 has 20 amino acids. Trimming cost V 1 base and J 0 bases; bases outside gene matches: 8. The CDR3 sequence: CACDTRWGIASSWDTRQMFF. Written as DNA, the CDR3 is TGTGCCTGTGACACTCGCTGGGGGATAGCAAGCTCCTGGGACACCCGACAGATGTTTTTC.

In its sample, this clone was seen a few times. The chain couples TRDV1 to TRDJ1, with 8 bases identical to TRDD3. CDR1 and CDR2 from the germline V gene are TSWWSYY and QGS. The junction had 32 bases not matched to a gene; V was cut back by 2 bases and J by 0 bases. The CDR3 covers 25 residues. In nucleotides, the CDR3 is TGTGCTCTTGGGGAATATTCGGTTTACGTTACCCGGTGCGGACTGGGGGTACTTTACACCGATAAACTCATCTTT. Protein sequence: CALGEYSVYVTRCGLGVLYTDKLIF.

By share, this clone counts as medium-sized. This rearrangement joins TRDV3 to TRDJ1, with no clear D. Per the germline V gene, CDR1 is TVYSNPD and CDR2 is GDNSRS (reference sequence). The CDR3 loop spans 15 amino acids. Deletions cut 4 bases from V and 0 bases from J, with 18 bases between. The CDR3 DNA sequence: TGTGCCTCAGGGCGGTGGCTGGCAAACACCGATAAACTCATCTTT. This encodes CASGRWLANTDKLIF.

This clone came up a few times. This rearrangement joins TRAV29/DV5 to TRDJ1, with 9 bases fitting TRDD3. Germline CDR1 reads NSMFDY; CDR2 reads ISSIKDK. This CDR3 has 18 amino acids. After removal of 1 base from V and 0 bases from J, the junction contained 13 bases not matched to a gene. This CDR3 reads CAASPLSITGGNTDKLIF. CDR3 in DNA: TGTGCAGCAAGCCCCCTCTCTATAACTGGGGGAAACACCGATAAACTCATCTTT. Looking up the rest from reference TRAV29/DV5 and TRDJ1 gives the full variable domain: DQQVKQNSPSLSVQEGRISILNCDYTNSMFDYFLWYKKYPAEGPTFLISISSIKDKNEDGRFTVFLNKSAKHLSLHIVPSQPGDSAVYFCAASPLSITGGNTDKLIFGKGTRVTVEP.

Comments on this clone: A far larger clone is a single base away, which makes a read error likely. The J gene is TRDJ1, the V gene TRDV2; 8 nucleotides agree with TRDD3. V lost 5 bases to trimming and J lost 0 bases; unmatched junction nucleotides: 16. The V gene's germline CDR1 is GEAIGNYY and CDR2 EKD. CDR3 length: 18 amino acids. The DNA for the CDR3 is TGTGCCTGTGCCCTTCGCTCCCATTTACTGGGGGACACCGATAAACTCATCTTT. It is translated as CACALRSHLLGDTDKLIF.

This clone is medium-sized. In the same sample, other DNA sequences code for this CDR3. The rearrangement joins TRDV2 to TRDJ2; TRDD3 aligns across 8 bases. The CDR3 consists of 19 residues. Trimming took 0 bases from V and 0 from J; bases not matched to a gene: 11. Germline V gives CDR1 GEAIGNYY, CDR2 EKD. As DNA, the CDR3 is TGTGCCTGTGACACCGTAGATGGGGGATTCTCCACTTTGACAGCACAACTCTTCTTT. Amino acids: CACDTVDGGFSTLTAQLFF.

For this clone: At the DNA level, this CDR3 is encoded by other sequences in the same sample as well. J is TRDJ1 and V is TRDV1; 9 bases line up with TRDD3. CDR3 length: 19 amino acids. Germline V gene lookup returns CDR1 TSWWSYY and CDR2 QGS. The J segment lost 1 base and the V segment lost 0 bases, leaving 12 bases of the junction unmatched. The chain's CDR3 is CALGELLLWGIRLTDKLIF. CDR3 sequence (DNA): TGTGCTCTTGGGGAACTACTACTCTGGGGGATCAGACTCACCGATAAACTCATCTTT.

This clone turned up a few times. The V and J genes are TRAV29/DV5 and TRDJ1; 7 bases map to TRDD3. Germline V CDR1 and CDR2: NSMFDY, ISSIKDK. Losses at the gene ends were 0 bases for V and 0 bases for J; bases not matched to a gene: 17. CDR3 size: 19 residues. As DNA, the CDR3 is TGTGCAGCAAGCGTAGGACCTCGGCTCTGGGGGGATTACACCGATAAACTCATCTTT. Amino acids: CAASVGPRLWGDYTDKLIF.